The clone carrying this T cell receptor (beta chain) was found a few times. The antigen remains undetermined. These data are taken from a study of shared clonotypes between healthy human individuals. General observations from the study: Investigators collected only blood, and repertoires in tissues likely differ.

The authors' processing: Junction-only sequences without quality scores were provided by ImmunoSEQ, so filtering was different. TCRdb's table, derived via immunoSEQ multiplex PCR, lists solely in-frame clones and lacks some. From that table come the V and J calls and clone size; the DNA was used to work out D and trimming. The sample lists about 1.1 million clones, 75% to 85% occurring once. Partitioning of CD4+ cells yielded a CD45RA+ naive subset and a CD45RA-negative memory subset. Sequenced: memory CD4+ T cells from PBMCs. Subset indicated: CD45RA-negative fraction. This clonotype was obtained from a man aged 18-30 years in good health. Some clones in this sample may be carry-over from other donors' samples.

CDR3 coding DNA: TGTGCCAGCATCCGTCGAGATGGGGCGGAGACCCAGTACTTC. The encoded protein is CASIRRDGAETQYF. This sequence joins TRBV7-9 and TRBJ2-5; tentative D call: TRBD1 (5 bases). Germline V CDR1 and CDR2: SEHNR, FQNEAQ (reference sequence). The CDR3 has 14 amino acids. Trimming stripped 7 bases from V and 5 bases from J, with 17 bases between. Full variable domain (outside the CDR3, taken from reference TRBV7-9 and TRBJ2-5): DTGVSQNPRHKITKRGQNVTFRCDPISEHNRLYWYRQTLGQGPEFLTYFQNEAQLEKSRLLSDRFSAERPKGSFSTLEIQRTEQGDSAMYLCASIRRDGAETQYFGPGTRLLVL.